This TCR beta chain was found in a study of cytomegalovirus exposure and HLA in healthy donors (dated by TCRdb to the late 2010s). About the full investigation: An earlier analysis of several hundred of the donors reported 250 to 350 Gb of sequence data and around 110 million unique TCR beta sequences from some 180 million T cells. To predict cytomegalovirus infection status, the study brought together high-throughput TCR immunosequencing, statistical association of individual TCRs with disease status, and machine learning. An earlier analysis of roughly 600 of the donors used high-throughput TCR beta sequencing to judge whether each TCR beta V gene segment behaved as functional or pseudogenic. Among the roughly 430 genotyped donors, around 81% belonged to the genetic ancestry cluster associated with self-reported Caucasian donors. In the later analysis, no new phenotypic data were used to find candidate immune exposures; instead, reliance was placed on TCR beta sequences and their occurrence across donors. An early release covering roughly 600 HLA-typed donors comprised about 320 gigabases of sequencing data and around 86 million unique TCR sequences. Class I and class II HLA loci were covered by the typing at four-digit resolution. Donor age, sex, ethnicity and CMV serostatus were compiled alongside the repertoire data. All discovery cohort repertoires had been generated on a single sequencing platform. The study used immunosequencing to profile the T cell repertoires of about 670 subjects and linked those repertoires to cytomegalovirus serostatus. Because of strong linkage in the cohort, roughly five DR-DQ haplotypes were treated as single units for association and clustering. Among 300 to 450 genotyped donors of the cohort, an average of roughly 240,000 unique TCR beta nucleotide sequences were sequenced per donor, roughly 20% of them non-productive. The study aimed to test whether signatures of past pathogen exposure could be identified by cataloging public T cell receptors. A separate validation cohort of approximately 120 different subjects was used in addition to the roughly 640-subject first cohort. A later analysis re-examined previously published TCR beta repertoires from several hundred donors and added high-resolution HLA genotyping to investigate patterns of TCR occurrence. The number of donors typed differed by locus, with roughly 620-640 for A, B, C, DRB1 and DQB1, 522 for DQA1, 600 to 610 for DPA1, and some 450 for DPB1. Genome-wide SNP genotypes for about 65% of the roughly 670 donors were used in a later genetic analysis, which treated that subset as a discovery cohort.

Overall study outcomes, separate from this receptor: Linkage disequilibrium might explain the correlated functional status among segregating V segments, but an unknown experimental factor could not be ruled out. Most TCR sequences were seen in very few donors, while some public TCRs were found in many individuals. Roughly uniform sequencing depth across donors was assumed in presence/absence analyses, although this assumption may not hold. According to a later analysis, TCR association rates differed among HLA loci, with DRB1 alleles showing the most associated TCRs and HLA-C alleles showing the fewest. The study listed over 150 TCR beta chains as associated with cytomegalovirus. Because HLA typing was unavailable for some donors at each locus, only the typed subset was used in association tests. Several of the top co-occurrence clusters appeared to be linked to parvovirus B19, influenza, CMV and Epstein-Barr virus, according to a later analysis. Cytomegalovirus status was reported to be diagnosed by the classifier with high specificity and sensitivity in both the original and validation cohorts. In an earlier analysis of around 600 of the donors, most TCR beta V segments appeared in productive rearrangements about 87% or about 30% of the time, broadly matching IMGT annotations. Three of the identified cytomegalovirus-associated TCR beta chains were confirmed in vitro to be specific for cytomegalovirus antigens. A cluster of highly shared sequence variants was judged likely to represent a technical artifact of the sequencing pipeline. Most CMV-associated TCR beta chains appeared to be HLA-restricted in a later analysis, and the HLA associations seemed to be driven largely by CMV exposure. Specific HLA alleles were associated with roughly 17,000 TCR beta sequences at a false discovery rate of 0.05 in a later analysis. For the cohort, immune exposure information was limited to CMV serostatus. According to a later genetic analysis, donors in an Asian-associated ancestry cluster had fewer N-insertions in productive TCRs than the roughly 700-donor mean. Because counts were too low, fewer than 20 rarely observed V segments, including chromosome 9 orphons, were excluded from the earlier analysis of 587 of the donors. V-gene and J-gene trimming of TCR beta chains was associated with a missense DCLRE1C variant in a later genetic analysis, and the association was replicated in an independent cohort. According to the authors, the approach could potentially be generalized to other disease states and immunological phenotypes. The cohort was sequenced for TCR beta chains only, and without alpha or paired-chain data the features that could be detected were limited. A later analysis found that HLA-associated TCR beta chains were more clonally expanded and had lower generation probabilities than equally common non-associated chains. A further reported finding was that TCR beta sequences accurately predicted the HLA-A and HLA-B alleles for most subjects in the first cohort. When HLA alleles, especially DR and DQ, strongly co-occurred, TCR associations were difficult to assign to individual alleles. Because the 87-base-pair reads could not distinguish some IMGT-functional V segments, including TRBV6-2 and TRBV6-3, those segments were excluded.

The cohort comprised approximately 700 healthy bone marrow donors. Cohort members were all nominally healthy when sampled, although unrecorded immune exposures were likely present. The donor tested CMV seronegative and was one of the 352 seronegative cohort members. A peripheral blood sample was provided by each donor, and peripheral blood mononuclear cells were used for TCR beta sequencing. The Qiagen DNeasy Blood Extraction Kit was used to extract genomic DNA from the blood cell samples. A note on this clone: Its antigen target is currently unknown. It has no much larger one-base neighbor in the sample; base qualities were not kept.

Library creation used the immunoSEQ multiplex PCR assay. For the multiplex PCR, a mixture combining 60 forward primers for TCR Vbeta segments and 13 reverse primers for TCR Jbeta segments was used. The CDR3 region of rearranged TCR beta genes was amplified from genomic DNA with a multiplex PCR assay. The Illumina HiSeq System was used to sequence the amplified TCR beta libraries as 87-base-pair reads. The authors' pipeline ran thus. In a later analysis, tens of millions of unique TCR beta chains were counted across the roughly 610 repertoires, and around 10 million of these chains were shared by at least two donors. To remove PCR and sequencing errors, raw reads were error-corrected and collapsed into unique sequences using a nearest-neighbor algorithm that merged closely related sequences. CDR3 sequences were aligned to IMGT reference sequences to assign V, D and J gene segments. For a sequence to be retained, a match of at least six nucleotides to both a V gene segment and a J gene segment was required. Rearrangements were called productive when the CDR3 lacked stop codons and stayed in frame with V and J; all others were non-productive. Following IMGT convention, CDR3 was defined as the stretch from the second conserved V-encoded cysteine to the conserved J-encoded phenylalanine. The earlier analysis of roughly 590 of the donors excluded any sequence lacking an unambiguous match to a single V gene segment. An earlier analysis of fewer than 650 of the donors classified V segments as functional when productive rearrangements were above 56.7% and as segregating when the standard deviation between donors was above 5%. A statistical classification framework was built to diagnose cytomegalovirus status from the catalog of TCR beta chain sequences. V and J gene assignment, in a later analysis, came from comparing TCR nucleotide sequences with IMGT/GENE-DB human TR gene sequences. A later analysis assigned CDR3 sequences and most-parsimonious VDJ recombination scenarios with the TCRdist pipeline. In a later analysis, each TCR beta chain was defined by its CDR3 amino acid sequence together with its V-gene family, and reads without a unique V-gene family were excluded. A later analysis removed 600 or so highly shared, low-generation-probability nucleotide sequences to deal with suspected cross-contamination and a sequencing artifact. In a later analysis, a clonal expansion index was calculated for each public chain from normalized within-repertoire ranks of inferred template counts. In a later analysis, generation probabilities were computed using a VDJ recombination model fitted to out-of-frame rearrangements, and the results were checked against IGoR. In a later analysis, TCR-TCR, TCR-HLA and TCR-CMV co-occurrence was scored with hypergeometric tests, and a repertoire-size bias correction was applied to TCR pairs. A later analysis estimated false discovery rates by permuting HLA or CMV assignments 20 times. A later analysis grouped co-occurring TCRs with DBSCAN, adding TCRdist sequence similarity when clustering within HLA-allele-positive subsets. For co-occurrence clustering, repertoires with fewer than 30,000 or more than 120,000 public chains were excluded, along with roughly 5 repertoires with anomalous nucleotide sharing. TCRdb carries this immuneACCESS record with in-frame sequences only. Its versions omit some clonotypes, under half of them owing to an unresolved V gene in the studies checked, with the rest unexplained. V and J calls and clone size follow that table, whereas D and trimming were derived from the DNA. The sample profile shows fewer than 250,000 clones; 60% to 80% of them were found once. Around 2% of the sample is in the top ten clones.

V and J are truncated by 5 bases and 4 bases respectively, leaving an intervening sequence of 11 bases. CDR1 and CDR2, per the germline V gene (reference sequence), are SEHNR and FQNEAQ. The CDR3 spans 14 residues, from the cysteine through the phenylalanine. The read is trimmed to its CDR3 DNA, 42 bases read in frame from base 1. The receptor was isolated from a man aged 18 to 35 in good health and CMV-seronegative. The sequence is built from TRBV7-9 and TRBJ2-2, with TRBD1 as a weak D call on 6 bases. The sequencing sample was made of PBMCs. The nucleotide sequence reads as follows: TGTGCCAGCAGCCGGTGGACAGTCACCGGGGAGCTGTTTTTT. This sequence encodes CASSRWTVTGELFF.